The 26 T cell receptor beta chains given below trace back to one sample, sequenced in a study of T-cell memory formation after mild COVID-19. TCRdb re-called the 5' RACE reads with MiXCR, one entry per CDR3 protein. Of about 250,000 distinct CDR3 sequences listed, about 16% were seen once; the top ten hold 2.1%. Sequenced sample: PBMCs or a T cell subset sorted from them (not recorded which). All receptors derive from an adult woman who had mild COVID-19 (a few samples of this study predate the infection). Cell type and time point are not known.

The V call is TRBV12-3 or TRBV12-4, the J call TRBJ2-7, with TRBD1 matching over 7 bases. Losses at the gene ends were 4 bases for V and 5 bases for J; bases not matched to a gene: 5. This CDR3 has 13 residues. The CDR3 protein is CASSSHRGNEQYF. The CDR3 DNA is TGTGCCAGCAGTTCCCACAGGGGTAACGAGCAGTACTTC.

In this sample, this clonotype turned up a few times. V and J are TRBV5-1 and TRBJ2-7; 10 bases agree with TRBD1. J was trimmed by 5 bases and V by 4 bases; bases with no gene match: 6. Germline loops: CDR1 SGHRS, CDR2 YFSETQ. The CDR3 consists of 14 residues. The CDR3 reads CASSLGQGLDEQYF. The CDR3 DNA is TGCGCCAGCAGCCTGGGACAGGGGCTCGACGAGCAGTACTTC.

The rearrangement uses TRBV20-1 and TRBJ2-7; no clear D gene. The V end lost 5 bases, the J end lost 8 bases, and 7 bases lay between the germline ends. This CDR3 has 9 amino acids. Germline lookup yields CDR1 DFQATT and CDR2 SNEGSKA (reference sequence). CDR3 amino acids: CSASLQQYF. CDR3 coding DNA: TGCAGTGCTTCCCTCCAGCAGTACTTC.

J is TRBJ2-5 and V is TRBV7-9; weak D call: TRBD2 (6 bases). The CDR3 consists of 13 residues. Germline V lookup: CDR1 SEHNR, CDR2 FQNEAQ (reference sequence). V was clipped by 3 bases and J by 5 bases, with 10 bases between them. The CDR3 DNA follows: TGTGCCAGCAGCTTCGGGGGTACCGAGACCCAGTACTTC. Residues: CASSFGGTETQYF.

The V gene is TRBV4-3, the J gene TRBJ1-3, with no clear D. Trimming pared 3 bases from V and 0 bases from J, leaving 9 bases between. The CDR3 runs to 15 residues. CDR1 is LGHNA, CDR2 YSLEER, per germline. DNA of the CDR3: TGCGCCAGCAGCCACACATTAAGCTCTGGAAACACCATATATTTT. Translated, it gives CASSHTLSSGNTIYF.

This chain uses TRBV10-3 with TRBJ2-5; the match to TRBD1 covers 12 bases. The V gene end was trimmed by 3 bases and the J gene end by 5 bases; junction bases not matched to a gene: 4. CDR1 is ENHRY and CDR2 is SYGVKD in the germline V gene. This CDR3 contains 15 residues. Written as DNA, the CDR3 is TGTGCCATCAGTGATCGGGACAGGGGGCAGGAGACCCAGTACTTC. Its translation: CAISDRDRGQETQYF.

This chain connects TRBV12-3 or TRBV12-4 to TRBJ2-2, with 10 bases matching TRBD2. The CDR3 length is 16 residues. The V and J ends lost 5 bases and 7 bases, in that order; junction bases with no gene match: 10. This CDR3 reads CASSALAGGFGGELFF. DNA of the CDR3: TGTGCCAGCAGTGCGTTAGCGGGAGGATTCGGCGGGGAGCTGTTTTTT.

CDR3 sequence (DNA): TGTGCCAGCAGGAGGGGGGGCCGTGGGAATCAGCCCCAGCATTTT. Translation gives CASRRGGRGNQPQHF. The V call is TRBV6-5, the J call TRBJ1-5; perhaps TRBD1 as D (6 bases). Germline CDR1 is MNHEY and CDR2 is SVGAGI. The CDR3 has 15 amino acids. The V gene lost 6 bases and the J gene lost 4 bases, with 16 bases spanning the gap.

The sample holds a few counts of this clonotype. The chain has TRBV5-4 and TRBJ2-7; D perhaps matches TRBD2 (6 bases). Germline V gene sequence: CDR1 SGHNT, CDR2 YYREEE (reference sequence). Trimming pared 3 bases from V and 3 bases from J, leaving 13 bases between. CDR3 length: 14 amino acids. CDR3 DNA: TGTGCCAGCAGCTGGGGAGGACGGAACTACGAGCAGTACTTC. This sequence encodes CASSWGGRNYEQYF.

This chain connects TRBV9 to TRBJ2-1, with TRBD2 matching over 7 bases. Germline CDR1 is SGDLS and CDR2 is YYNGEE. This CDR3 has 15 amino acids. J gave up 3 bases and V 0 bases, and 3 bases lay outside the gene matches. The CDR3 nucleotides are TGTGCCAGCAGCGTAGGGACTAGTGTCTACAATGAGCAGTTCTTC. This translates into CASSVGTSVYNEQFF.

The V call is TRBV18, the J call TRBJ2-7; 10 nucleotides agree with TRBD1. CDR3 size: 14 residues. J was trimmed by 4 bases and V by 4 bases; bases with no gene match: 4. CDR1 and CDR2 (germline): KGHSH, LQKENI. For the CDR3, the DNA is TGTGCCAGCTCACGGACAGGGGGTGCTTACGAGCAGTACTTC. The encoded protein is CASSRTGGAYEQYF. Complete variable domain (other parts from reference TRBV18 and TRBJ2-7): NAGVMQNPRHLVRRRGQEARLRCSPMKGHSHVYWYRQLPEEGLKFMVYLQKENIIDESGMPKERFSAEFPKEGPSILRIQQVVRGDSAAYFCASSRTGGAYEQYFGPGTRLTVT.

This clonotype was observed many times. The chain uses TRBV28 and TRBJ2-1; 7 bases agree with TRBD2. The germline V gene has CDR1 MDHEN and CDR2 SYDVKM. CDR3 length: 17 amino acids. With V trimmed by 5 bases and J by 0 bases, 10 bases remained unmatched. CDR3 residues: CASSKRDRRSSYNEQFF. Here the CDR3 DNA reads TGTGCCAGCAGTAAGCGGGACCGAAGAAGCTCCTACAATGAGCAGTTCTTC.

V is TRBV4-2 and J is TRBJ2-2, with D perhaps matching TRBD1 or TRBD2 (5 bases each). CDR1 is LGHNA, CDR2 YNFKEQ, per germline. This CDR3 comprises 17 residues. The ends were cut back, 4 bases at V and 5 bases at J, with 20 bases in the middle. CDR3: CASSRTAGTPLTGELFF. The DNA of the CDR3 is TGTGCCAGCAGCCGAACCGCCGGGACCCCACTGACCGGGGAGCTGTTTTTT.

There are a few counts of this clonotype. The CDR3 DNA follows: TGTGCCAGCAGTTACTCGGCGGGATCCAACTCCTACGAGCAGTACTTC. It yields the protein CASSYSAGSNSYEQYF. The rearrangement links TRBV6-5 to TRBJ2-7, with D perhaps matching TRBD2 (6 bases). The CDR3 runs to 16 residues. V was clipped by 0 bases and J by 0 bases, with 12 bases between them. The germline V gene has CDR1 MNHEY and CDR2 SVGAGI.

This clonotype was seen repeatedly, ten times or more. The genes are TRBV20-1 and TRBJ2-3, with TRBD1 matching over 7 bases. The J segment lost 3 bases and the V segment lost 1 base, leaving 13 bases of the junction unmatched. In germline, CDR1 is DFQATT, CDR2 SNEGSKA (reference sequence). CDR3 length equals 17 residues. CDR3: CSARGVYVGGRTDTQYF. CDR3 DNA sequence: TGCAGTGCTAGAGGGGTTTATGTAGGGGGCAGGACAGATACGCAGTATTTT.

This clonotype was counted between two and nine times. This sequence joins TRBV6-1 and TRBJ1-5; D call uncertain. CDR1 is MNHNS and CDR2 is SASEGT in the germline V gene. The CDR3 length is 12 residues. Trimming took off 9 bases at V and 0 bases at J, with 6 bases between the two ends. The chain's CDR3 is CASTDSNQPQHF. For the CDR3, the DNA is TGTGCCAGTACTGATAGCAATCAGCCCCAGCATTTT.

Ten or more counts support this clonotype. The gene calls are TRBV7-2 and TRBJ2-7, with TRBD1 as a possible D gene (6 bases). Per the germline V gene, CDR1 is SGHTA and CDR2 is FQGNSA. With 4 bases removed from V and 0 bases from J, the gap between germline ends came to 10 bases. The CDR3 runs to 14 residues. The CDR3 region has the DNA TGTGCCAGCAGCTCACAGGGAAGCTCCTACGAGCAGTACTTC. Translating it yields CASSSQGSSYEQYF.

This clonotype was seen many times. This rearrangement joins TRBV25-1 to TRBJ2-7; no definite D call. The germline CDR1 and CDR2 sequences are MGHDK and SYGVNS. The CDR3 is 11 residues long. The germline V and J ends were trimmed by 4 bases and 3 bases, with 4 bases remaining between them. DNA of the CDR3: TGTGCCAGCAGTGGGGTCTACGAGCAGTACTTC. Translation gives CASSGVYEQYF.

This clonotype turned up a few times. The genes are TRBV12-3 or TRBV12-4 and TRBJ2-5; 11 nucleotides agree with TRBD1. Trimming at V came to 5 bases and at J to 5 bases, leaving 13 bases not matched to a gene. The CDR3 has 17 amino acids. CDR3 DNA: TGTGCCAGCAGTCCCGCCCGGTGGACAGGGGGCGGGGAGACCCAGTACTTC. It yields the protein CASSPARWTGGGETQYF.

The CDR3: CASSGGSSGGTQETQYF. CDR3 DNA: TGTGCCAGCAGTGGTGGGTCTAGCGGGGGCACCCAAGAGACCCAGTACTTC. The chain joins TRBV9 to TRBJ2-5, with TRBD2 identical over 10 bases. Germline CDR1 is SGDLS and CDR2 is YYNGEE. The trim removed 5 bases at V and 1 base at J, leaving 11 bases unmatched. This CDR3 comprises 17 residues.

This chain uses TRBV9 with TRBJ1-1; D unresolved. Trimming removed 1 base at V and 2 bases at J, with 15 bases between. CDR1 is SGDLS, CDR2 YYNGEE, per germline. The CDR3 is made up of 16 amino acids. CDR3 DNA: TGTGCCAGCAGCGTATCGTTATCTGGTCCCAACACTGAAGCTTTCTTT. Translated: CASSVSLSGPNTEAFF.

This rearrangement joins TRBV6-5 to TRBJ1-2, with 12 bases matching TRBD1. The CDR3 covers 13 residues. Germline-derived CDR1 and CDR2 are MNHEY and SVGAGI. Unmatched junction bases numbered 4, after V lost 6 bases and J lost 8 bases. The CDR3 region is CASRGTGGRGYTF. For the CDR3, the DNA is TGTGCCAGCAGGGGGACAGGGGGCCGCGGCTACACCTTC.

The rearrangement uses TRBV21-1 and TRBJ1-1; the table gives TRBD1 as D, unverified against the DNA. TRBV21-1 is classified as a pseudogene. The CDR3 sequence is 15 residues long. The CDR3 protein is CASSKGQGPNTEAFF. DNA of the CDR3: TGTGCCAGCAGCAAGGGACAGGGGCCGAACACTGAAGCTTTCTTT.

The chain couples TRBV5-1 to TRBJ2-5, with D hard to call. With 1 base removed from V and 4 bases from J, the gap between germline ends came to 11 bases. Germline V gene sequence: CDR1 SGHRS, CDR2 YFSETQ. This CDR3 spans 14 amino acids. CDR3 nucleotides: TGCGCCAGCAGCTTGACCCCGGACGTAGAGACCCAGTACTTC. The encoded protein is CASSLTPDVETQYF.

The CDR3 region is CASRFASTDTQYF. Written as DNA, the CDR3 is TGTGCCAGTAGATTCGCCAGCACAGATACGCAGTATTTT. V and J are TRBV19 and TRBJ2-3, with unresolved D. Between the trimmed V and J ends, which lost 6 bases and 0 bases, there was a span of 7 bases. This CDR3 is built from 13 residues. From germline, CDR1 is LNHDA and CDR2 SQIVND (reference sequence).

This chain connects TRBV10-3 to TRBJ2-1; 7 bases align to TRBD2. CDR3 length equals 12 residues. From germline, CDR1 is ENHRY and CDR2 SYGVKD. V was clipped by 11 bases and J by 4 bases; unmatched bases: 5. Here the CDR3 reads CAVRDYYNEQFF. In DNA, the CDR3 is TGTGCCGTCCGGGACTATTACAATGAGCAGTTCTTC.